This entry features one T cell receptor (beta chain) sequence. Its antigen is currently unknown. PCR amplification relied on 60 Vbeta primers (plus 13 Jbeta primers). Sequencing used immunoSEQ multiplex PCR; TCRdb keeps in-frame clones, though not all of them. The sample contains over 110,000 clones, around 78% of which appear only once. This CDR3 comprises 16 residues. J lost 3 bases, V lost 5 bases, and 12 bases had no gene match. Germline CDR1 reads SGHTA; CDR2 reads FQGNSA. The sample belongs to a study of cytomegalovirus exposure and HLA in healthy donors. Study outcomes and limitations: Most subjects' HLA-A and HLA-B alleles were reportedly predicted from TCR beta sequences. Across HLA loci, a later analysis found differing TCR association rates, with DRB1 most and HLA-C fewest. There were several of the most significant clusters that appeared linked to common viral pathogens in a later analysis. What was likely a sequencing artifact was a cluster of highly shared sequence variants.

Sequencing was performed on PBMCs. This TCR was sampled from a woman between 18 and 30 years old in good health and CMV-seropositive. The chain employs TRBV7-2 and TRBJ2-5; 7 positions agree with TRBD1. The CDR3 spells CASSADDRVEEETQYF. As DNA, the CDR3 is TGTGCCAGCAGCGCTGACGACAGGGTTGAGGAAGAGACCCAGTACTTC.